The 20 T cell receptor beta chains reported below all come from one sample, sequenced in a study of blood T cell repertoires in COVID-19. Some clones are missing from TCRdb's copy, which holds only in-frame ones; the method was immunoSEQ multiplex PCR. The table records more than 200,000 clones, 75% to 90% of them present only once. The sequenced material came from peripheral blood. Every receptor here comes from a man under 40 with COVID-19, enrolled during active disease.

V and J are TRBV3-1 (or the pseudogene TRBV3-2) and TRBJ1-6; D gene unclear. Trimming pared 0 bases from V and 7 bases from J, leaving 10 bases between. CDR1 is LGHDT and CDR2 is YNNKEL in the germline V gene (reference sequence). This CDR3 is built from 15 residues. The CDR3 region has the DNA TGTGCCAGCAGCCAAGAGGAGGGTCGGAATTCACCCCTCCACTTT. This encodes CASSQEEGRNSPLHF.

The chain employs TRBV12-3 or TRBV12-4 and TRBJ1-1; 8 nucleotides agree with TRBD1. V lost 7 bases, J lost 4 bases, and 5 bases stayed unmatched. This CDR3 is built from 13 residues. Written as DNA, the CDR3 is TGTGCCAGCATTGTCGACAGGGGCACTGAAGCTTTCTTT. Its translation is CASIVDRGTEAFF.

This chain uses TRBV6-5 with TRBJ1-6; 7 bases align to TRBD1. The germline gives CDR1 MNHEY, CDR2 SVGAGI. The CDR3 has 15 amino acids. With V trimmed by 6 bases and J by 7 bases, 9 bases remained unmatched. Here the CDR3 DNA reads TGTGCCAGCAGCGGGGGACAGACTAAGAATTCACCCCTCCACTTT. It encodes CASSGGQTKNSPLHF.

This clone was counted between two and nine times. The chain joins TRBV7-9 to TRBJ1-1; tentatively, D is TRBD1 (5 bases). The CDR3 runs 18 residues. Germline V gene sequence: CDR1 SEHNR, CDR2 FQNEAQ (reference sequence). V was pared by 7 bases and J by 1 base, with 25 bases between. Here the CDR3 reads CASTSKEGPPLENTEAFF. Here the CDR3 DNA reads TGTGCCAGCACTTCGAAGGAGGGGCCCCCATTAGAGAACACTGAAGCTTTCTTT.

This chain joins TRBV20-1 and TRBJ2-3; the match to TRBD2 covers 7 bases. CDR1 and CDR2 (germline): DFQATT, SNEGSKA (reference sequence). The CDR3 length is 11 residues. V lost 3 bases to trimming and J lost 6 bases; unmatched junction nucleotides: 0. This CDR3 reads CSARGGDTQYF. In DNA form, the CDR3 reads TGCAGTGCTAGGGGGGGGGATACGCAGTATTTT.

V gene TRBV27 combines with J gene TRBJ1-1, with D perhaps TRBD1 (6 bases). The germline V gene encodes CDR1 MNHEY and CDR2 SMNVEV (reference sequence). This CDR3 contains 13 residues. Trimming cost V 4 bases and J 5 bases, with 11 bases left between them. The CDR3 nucleotides read TGTGCCAGCAGTTCACAAGGGGGAACTGAAGCTTTCTTT. Amino acid sequence: CASSSQGGTEAFF.

V gene TRBV24-1 combines with J gene TRBJ1-1; possible D gene TRBD1, 6 bases. Trimming left V 5 bases short and J 11 bases short, with 20 bases between. The germline V gene has CDR1 KGHDR and CDR2 SFDVKD. The CDR3 sequence is 14 residues long. The CDR3 spells CATSGGGRDSQAFF. The CDR3 nucleotides read TGTGCCACCAGTGGTGGGGGCAGGGATAGTCAGGCTTTCTTT.

The J gene is TRBJ1-4, the V gene TRBV5-1, with D possibly matching TRBD1 (6 bases). The CDR3 length is 18 residues. Trimming removed 4 bases from V and 0 bases from J, with 19 bases in between. The germline CDR1 and CDR2 sequences are SGHRS and YFSETQ. The DNA of the CDR3 is TGCGCCAGCAGCCTTTGGACAGATCCCCATGCAACTAATGAAAAACTGTTTTTT. Its protein is CASSLWTDPHATNEKLFF.

This chain links TRBV6-6 with TRBJ2-7; D perhaps matches TRBD1 (7 bases). Germline loops: CDR1 MNHNY, CDR2 SVGAGI (reference sequence). V gave up 5 bases and J gave up 5 bases, with 19 bases separating them. The CDR3 runs to 15 residues. In DNA form, the CDR3 reads TGTGCCAGCAGTCTTGGAGGGACAGCCCCCGACGAGCAGTACTTC. Protein sequence: CASSLGGTAPDEQYF.

The rearrangement uses TRBV19 and TRBJ1-2, with D perhaps TRBD1 (5 bases). Trimming removed 6 bases at V and 8 bases at J, with 16 bases between. The germline V gene has CDR1 LNHDA and CDR2 SQIVND (reference sequence). CDR3 length: 13 amino acids. The CDR3 loop reads CASSSLGDSGYTF. CDR3 bases: TGTGCCAGTAGCTCACTGGGGGACTCGGGCTACACCTTC.

This clone was counted a few times. V and J are TRBV4-2 and TRBJ2-7; 11 bases match TRBD2. This CDR3 has 16 amino acids. The germline V gene has CDR1 LGHNA and CDR2 YNFKEQ. The trim removed 2 bases at V and 4 bases at J, leaving 7 bases unmatched. The CDR3 spells CASSQIGASGRYEQYF. The DNA of the CDR3 is TGTGCCAGCAGCCAAATCGGGGCTAGCGGGAGGTACGAGCAGTACTTC.

This rearrangement joins TRBV7-8 to TRBJ1-2; TRBD1 might be the D (6 bases). CDR3 length: 15 residues. The germline CDR1 and CDR2 sequences are SGHVS and FQNEAQ. Deletions cut 7 bases from V and 5 bases from J, with 20 bases between. In DNA form, the CDR3 reads TGTGCCAGCACCCGTGGGGGACAAGGCCCTTATGGCTACACCTTC. It is translated as CASTRGGQGPYGYTF.

The genes are TRBV27 and TRBJ1-5, with D possibly matching TRBD1 (5 bases). V was shortened by 8 bases and J by 0 bases, with 14 bases between the two germline ends. The CDR3 spans 15 residues. Germline CDR1 reads MNHEY; CDR2 reads SMNVEV (reference sequence). CDR3 residues: CASSNRGDSNQPQHF. Here the CDR3 DNA reads TGTGCCAGCTCTAATCGGGGGGATAGCAATCAGCCCCAGCATTTT.

This chain uses TRBV7-9 with TRBJ1-2; D is unresolved. CDR3 length: 13 residues. Germline V gives CDR1 SEHNR, CDR2 FQNEAQ (reference sequence). The ends were cut back, 1 base at V and 8 bases at J, with 11 bases in the middle. The CDR3 protein is CASSLVFGWGYTF. Written as DNA, the CDR3 is TGTGCCAGCAGCTTAGTATTCGGGTGGGGCTACACCTTC. Complete variable domain (other parts from reference TRBV7-9 and TRBJ1-2): DTGVSQNPRHKITKRGQNVTFRCDPISEHNRLYWYRQTLGQGPEFLTYFQNEAQLEKSRLLSDRFSAERPKGSFSTLEIQRTEQGDSAMYLCASSLVFGWGYTFGSGTRLTVV.

This sequence joins TRBV28 and TRBJ1-2, with TRBD1 matching 7 bases. This CDR3 contains 13 residues. Per the germline V gene, CDR1 is MDHEN and CDR2 is SYDVKM. The V segment lost 2 bases and the J segment 3 bases; nucleotides outside the gene matches: 0. CDR3 in DNA: TGTGCCAGCAGTTTAGACAGGGACTATGGCTACACCTTC. This gives the protein CASSLDRDYGYTF.

The V and J genes are TRBV5-8 and TRBJ2-7, with 10 bases matching TRBD1. CDR3 length equals 15 residues. J was trimmed by 5 bases and V by 4 bases; bases with no gene match: 9. CDR1 is SGHTS, CDR2 YDEGEE, per germline. CDR3 loop: CASSLGTGTGDEQYF. The CDR3, as DNA: TGTGCCAGCAGCCTGGGAACCGGGACAGGGGACGAGCAGTACTTC. The full variable domain, with the rest looked up from reference TRBV5-8 and TRBJ2-7, is EAGVTQSPTHLIKTRGQQATLRCSPISGHTSVYWYQQALGLGLQFLLWYDEGEERNRGNFPPRFSGRQFPNYSSELNVNALELEDSALYLCASSLGTGTGDEQYFGPGTRLTVT.

The chain couples TRBV19 to TRBJ1-2; a possible D gene is TRBD1 (6 bases). Between the trimmed V and J ends, which lost 4 bases and 4 bases, there was a span of 16 bases. Germline-derived CDR1 and CDR2 are LNHDA and SQIVND (reference sequence). The CDR3 is made up of 15 amino acids. CDR3 in DNA: TGTGCCAGTAGTACCTTAGGGGGGGGCCTCTATGGCTACACCTTC. This translates into CASSTLGGGLYGYTF. Drawing the rest from reference TRBV19 and TRBJ1-2, the complete variable domain is DGGITQSPKYLFRKEGQNVTLSCEQNLNHDAMYWYRQDPGQGLRLIYYSQIVNDFQKGDIAEGYSVSREKKESFPLTVTSAQKNPTAFYLCASSTLGGGLYGYTFGSGTRLTVV.

The chain is built from TRBV5-6 and TRBJ2-5; 11 bases map to TRBD2. CDR3 length equals 15 residues. Germline V gene data show CDR1 as SGHDT and CDR2 as YYEEEE. V was clipped by 5 bases and J by 2 bases; unmatched bases: 5. CDR3 sequence reads: CASSPGTSGQETQYF. The CDR3 DNA reads TGTGCCAGCAGTCCCGGGACTAGCGGACAAGAGACCCAGTACTTC.

The rearrangement links TRBV27 to TRBJ2-3, with TRBD2 matching over 7 bases. Trimming took 10 bases from V and 2 from J; bases not matched to a gene: 12. CDR1 MNHEY and CDR2 SMNVEV come from the germline V gene (reference sequence). The CDR3 totals 15 residues. CDR3 loop: CATSPTAGLTDTQYF. DNA of the CDR3: TGTGCCACCTCACCGACAGCGGGACTCACAGATACGCAGTATTTT.

The chain is built from TRBV5-1 and TRBJ1-1; possible D gene TRBD1, 5 bases. Trimming pared 0 bases from V and 5 bases from J, leaving 11 bases between. The CDR3 runs to 14 residues. The germline CDR1 and CDR2 sequences are SGHRS and YFSETQ. The CDR3 region is CASSLEQGMTEAFF. The CDR3 bases are TGCGCCAGCAGCTTGGAGCAGGGTATGACTGAAGCTTTCTTT.